This is a list of T cell receptor beta chains from one sample in a study of blood T cell repertoires in COVID-19. Only in-frame clones appear in the TCRdb table, and some are missing; sequencing was by immunoSEQ multiplex PCR. The profile shows 220,000 or so clones, 82% of them singletons. The sequenced material came from peripheral blood. The receptors come from a woman of 80 years or more with COVID-19, enrolled during active disease. The CDR3 runs from the conserved cysteine through the conserved F or W.

j_call	v_call	cdr3_aa
TRBJ1-5	TRBV28	CASSSGQGRGPQHF
TRBJ1-2	TRBV20-1	CSATDRRGRTGYYGYTF
TRBJ1-2	TRBV2	CASTREEYGYTF
TRBJ2-1	TRBV7-2	CASSLLSGGAGEQFF
TRBJ1-1	TRBV5-1	CASSLAGQGAGTEAFF
TRBJ2-7	TRBV27	CASRGLAPVYEQYF
TRBJ2-1	TRBV5-1	CASSGLISGPFSSYNEQFF
TRBJ1-1	TRBV4-1	CASSLQQVNTEAFF
TRBJ2-7	TRBV29-1	CSIALGGEQYF
TRBJ2-7	TRBV7-8	CASSHRDPGTSGSYEQYF
TRBJ1-3	TRBV2	CASSYRNSGNTIYF
TRBJ1-1	TRBV6-6	CAAAGVYTEAFF
TRBJ1-6	TRBV5-4	CASSSEGNMKSPLHF
TRBJ1-6	TRBV5-4	CASSRQGARSPLHF
TRBJ1-6	TRBV7-2	CASSLASSGSVNSPLHF
TRBJ1-2	TRBV7-2	CASSLQGNLNYGYTF
TRBJ1-4	TRBV19	CASSQDSATNEKLFF
TRBJ1-1	TRBV30	CAWSVMLGVTEAFF
TRBJ1-5	TRBV28	CASSPFQGHQPQHF
TRBJ2-5	TRBV14	CASSRRQLQETQYF
TRBJ1-6	TRBV2	CASSELGQANSPLHF
TRBJ1-1	TRBV7-9	CASSLYRDRGAFF
TRBJ2-3	TRBV9	CASSPGTAPHTQYF
TRBJ1-1	TRBV6-5	CASSLRVNTEAFF
TRBJ1-4	TRBV2	CASGEEFNNEKLFF
TRBJ2-5	TRBV6-5	CASRRLASQETQYF